The 20 T cell receptor beta chains reported below all come from one sample, sequenced in a study of early T cells in non-severe SARS-CoV-2 infection. TCRdb used MiXCR to reprocess the 5' RACE reads, holding one entry per CDR3 protein. The sample holds roughly 100,000 distinct CDR3 sequences, approximately 12% seen once. Sequences were derived from whole blood, sampled at baseline. Receptors originate from an adult who was a healthcare worker with PCR-confirmed SARS-CoV-2 infection or an uninfected control (not recorded which).

This clonotype was seen only a few times. J is TRBJ1-1 and V is TRBV5-1, with D tentatively TRBD1 (6 bases). Germline V gene lookup returns CDR1 SGHRS and CDR2 YFSETQ. Trimming pared 0 bases from V and 0 bases from J, leaving 9 bases between. The CDR3 extends over 15 amino acids. The CDR3 sequence: CASSLAGQLNTEAFF. The CDR3 region has the DNA TGCGCCAGCAGCTTGGCCGGACAGCTGAACACTGAAGCTTTCTTT.

This clonotype came up many times. This chain uses TRBV9 with TRBJ2-3, with 7 bases matching TRBD2. Germline trimming cut 0 bases from V and 6 bases from J; bases unmatched to any gene: 7. Germline CDR1 and CDR2: SGDLS and YYNGEE. The CDR3 runs 15 residues. CDR3 DNA: TGTGCCAGCAGCGTAGGGGGAGGGGTCGCGGATACGCAGTATTTT. Its protein product is CASSVGGGVADTQYF.

This clonotype came up many times. This chain links TRBV5-4 with TRBJ1-4; no clear D gene. The CDR3 consists of 14 residues. V dropped 2 bases and J dropped 0 bases, with 5 bases sitting between them. From germline, CDR1 is SGHNT and CDR2 YYREEE (reference sequence). The CDR3 loop reads CASSFSPTNEKLFF. The CDR3, as DNA: TGTGCCAGCAGCTTCAGCCCAACTAATGAAAAACTGTTTTTT.

A few counts support this clonotype. The genes are TRBV28 and TRBJ2-3; tentative D call: TRBD2 (7 bases). The CDR3 extends over 13 amino acids. CDR1 and CDR2 from the germline V gene are MDHEN and SYDVKM. Trimming removed 6 bases at V and 5 bases at J, with 12 bases between. The CDR3 loop reads CASRKGGRDTQYF. The CDR3 DNA sequence: TGTGCCAGCAGAAAGGGGGGGCGAGATACGCAGTATTTT.

J is TRBJ1-1 and V is TRBV29-1; D unclear. The germline CDR1 and CDR2 sequences are SQVTM and ANQGSEA. The CDR3 has 17 residues. V lost 6 bases and J lost 1, with 24 bases in between. CDR3 region: CSVRLSRISVWNTEAFF. CDR3 nucleotides: TGCAGCGTGCGGTTGTCGAGGATCAGTGTTTGGAACACTGAAGCTTTCTTT.

This clonotype was detected a few times. The chain couples TRBV19 to TRBJ1-5, with TRBD1 as a possible D gene (6 bases). V was clipped by 7 bases and J by 11 bases, with 18 bases between them. Germline assignment: CDR1 LNHDA and CDR2 SQIVND (reference sequence). This CDR3 has 13 residues. CDR3 nucleotide sequence: TGTGCCAGTACCACACAGGGACATCGGTCCCAGCATTTT. The encoded protein is CASTTQGHRSQHF. Drawing the rest from reference TRBV19 and TRBJ1-5, the complete variable domain is DGGITQSPKYLFRKEGQNVTLSCEQNLNHDAMYWYRQDPGQGLRLIYYSQIVNDFQKGDIAEGYSVSREKKESFPLTVTSAQKNPTAFYLCASTTQGHRSQHFGDGTRLSIL.

The chain combines TRBV7-3 with TRBJ2-3; 12 nucleotides align to TRBD2. The CDR3 totals 19 residues. CDR1 is SGHTA and CDR2 is FQGTGA in the germline V gene. V lost 5 bases, J lost 3 bases, and 15 bases stayed unmatched. CDR3 in DNA: TGTGCCAGCAGCAACATGACTAGCGGGAGCACATTAGGGACAGATACGCAGTATTTT. It yields the protein CASSNMTSGSTLGTDTQYF. The whole variable domain, filled in from reference TRBV7-3 and TRBJ2-3, reads GAGVSQTPSNKVTEKGKYVELRCDPISGHTALYWYRQSLGQGPEFLIYFQGTGAADDSGLPNDRFFAVRPEGSVSTLKIQRTERGDSAVYLCASSNMTSGSTLGTDTQYFGPGTRLTVL.

A few counts support this clonotype. J is TRBJ2-7 and V is TRBV25-1, with 9 bases matching TRBD1. This CDR3 is built from 14 residues. CDR1 and CDR2 (germline): MGHDK, SYGVNS. After removal of 2 bases from V and 2 bases from J, the junction contained 1 base not matched to a gene. The CDR3 reads CASSERQGAYEQYF. The CDR3 nucleotides read TGTGCCAGCAGTGAAAGACAGGGGGCCTACGAGCAGTACTTC.

V gene TRBV7-9 combines with J gene TRBJ2-1; D is undetermined. Germline V lookup: CDR1 SEHNR, CDR2 FQNEAQ (reference sequence). V lost 5 bases and J 2 bases, leaving 10 bases between the germline ends. The CDR3 is made up of 14 amino acids. CDR3 coding DNA: TGTGCCAGCAGCCCGGTCCAAACCTACAATGAGCAGTTCTTC. This sequence encodes CASSPVQTYNEQFF.

This clonotype came up many times. The chain links TRBV10-1 to TRBJ2-7, with 14 bases aligning to TRBD2. Per germline, CDR1 WNHNN and CDR2 SYGVQD (reference sequence). With 6 bases clipped from V and 2 bases from J, the junction kept 9 bases outside the gene matches. The CDR3 is 17 amino acids. The CDR3 DNA sequence: TGCGCCAGCAGCGGAGTTGGGACTAGCGGGAGTCCCTACGAGCAGTACTTC. Translated, it gives CASSGVGTSGSPYEQYF.

This clonotype was recorded at least ten times. V and J are TRBV7-9 and TRBJ1-4, with D unresolved. Germline loops: CDR1 SEHNR, CDR2 FQNEAQ (reference sequence). The CDR3 is 15 residues long. The V gene lost 5 bases and the J gene lost 2 bases, with 12 bases spanning the gap. The DNA for the CDR3 is TGTGCCAGCAGCCCCGACCTGGCGACTAATGAAAAACTGTTTTTT. Translated: CASSPDLATNEKLFF. Together with reference TRBV7-9 and TRBJ1-4, the CDR3 gives the full variable domain: DTGVSQNPRHKITKRGQNVTFRCDPISEHNRLYWYRQTLGQGPEFLTYFQNEAQLEKSRLLSDRFSAERPKGSFSTLEIQRTEQGDSAMYLCASSPDLATNEKLFFGSGTQLSVL.

This clonotype was seen repeatedly, ten times or more. CDR3 residues: CSAPGQLNEKLFF. The CDR3 DNA reads TGCAGTGCGCCGGGACAGCTAAATGAAAAACTGTTTTTT. This rearrangement joins TRBV20-1 to TRBJ1-4, with 7 positions matching TRBD1. V lost 6 bases, J lost 5 bases, and 6 bases stayed unmatched. Germline V CDR1 and CDR2: DFQATT, SNEGSKA (reference sequence). The CDR3 extends over 13 amino acids.

The rearrangement uses TRBV30 and TRBJ2-5, with D perhaps matching TRBD2 (5 bases). Germline assignment: CDR1 GTSNPN and CDR2 SVGIG (reference sequence). Trimming left V 3 bases short and J 7 bases short, with 9 bases between. This CDR3 spans 11 amino acids. The CDR3 reads CAWSLRGTQYF. CDR3 DNA sequence: TGTGCCTGGAGCCTCCGGGGGACCCAGTACTTC.

This clonotype has ten or more counts. The chain couples TRBV20-1 to TRBJ1-1; 8 positions agree with TRBD1. Germline lookup yields CDR1 DFQATT and CDR2 SNEGSKA (reference sequence). Germline trimming cut 3 bases from V and 6 bases from J; bases unmatched to any gene: 6. This CDR3 spans 13 amino acids. CDR3 in DNA: TGCAGTGCTAGCTTAACAGGGGGGCCTGAAGCTTTCTTT. Amino acids: CSASLTGGPEAFF.

This clonotype has ten or more counts. The chain joins TRBV10-1 to TRBJ1-1; no firm D call. This CDR3 has 13 residues. V dropped 4 bases and J dropped 1 base, with 7 bases sitting between them. Germline V gives CDR1 WNHNN, CDR2 SYGVQD (reference sequence). The CDR3 DNA reads TGCGCCAGCAGTGTTCAGGCGAACACTGAAGCTTTCTTT. As protein: CASSVQANTEAFF.

V is TRBV28 and J is TRBJ1-5, with D possibly matching TRBD1 (5 bases). Looked up from germline, CDR1 is MDHEN and CDR2 is SYDVKM. The CDR3 sequence is 13 residues long. V dropped 2 bases and J dropped 9 bases, with 11 bases sitting between them. The CDR3 reads CASSLRGDRPQHF. CDR3 DNA: TGTGCCAGCAGTTTACGGGGCGACCGGCCCCAGCATTTT.

This clonotype was seen only a few times. CDR3 nucleotides: TGCAGCGTCCGACAGGATTATAATTCACCCCTCCACTTT. This translates into CSVRQDYNSPLHF. V usage is TRBV29-1 and J usage is TRBJ1-6; D may be TRBD1 (6 bases). Germline assignment: CDR1 SQVTM and CDR2 ANQGSEA. V lost 6 bases to trimming and J lost 4 bases, with 10 bases between them. This CDR3 is 13 amino acids long.

This sequence joins TRBV20-1 and TRBJ2-7; 13 positions agree with TRBD2. With 3 bases clipped from V and 2 bases from J, the junction kept 1 base outside the gene matches. The CDR3 covers 14 residues. Per germline, CDR1 DFQATT and CDR2 SNEGSKA (reference sequence). The CDR3 region is CSARGLAGPYEQYF. CDR3 DNA sequence: TGCAGTGCTAGGGGACTAGCGGGGCCCTACGAGCAGTACTTC.

The genes are TRBV2 and TRBJ1-5, with TRBD1 identical over 10 bases. Germline V lookup: CDR1 SNHLY, CDR2 FYNNEI. This CDR3 is 15 amino acids long. V lost 10 bases and J lost 2; bases outside the gene matches: 8. This CDR3 is CAIKETGGGNQPQHF. Here the CDR3 DNA reads TGTGCCATCAAGGAGACAGGGGGCGGCAATCAGCCCCAGCATTTT.

In the case of this clonotype: Only one base separates this from a far larger clonotype, so it likely reflects a read error. This rearrangement joins TRBV10-3 to TRBJ2-3; no firm D call. V was trimmed by 6 bases and J by 1 base, leaving 2 bases between them. Germline V gene lookup returns CDR1 ENHRY and CDR2 SYGVKD. CDR3 length equals 11 residues. The CDR3 sequence is CAISRTDTQYF. CDR3 DNA sequence: TGTGCCATCAGCCGCACAGATACGCAGTATTTT.